This T cell receptor beta chain was sequenced in a study of T-cell reconstitution after alpha-beta-depleted transplantation in children. Germline-derived CDR1 and CDR2 are SGHTA and FQGNSA. This CDR3 region has 14 residues. J lost 2 bases, V lost 7 bases, and 5 bases had no gene match. Unique molecular identifiers were incorporated when the TCRbeta library was constructed. A single record per CDR3 protein comes from TCRdb applying MiXCR to the PCR reads. The sample consists of 170,000 or so distinct CDR3 sequences, about 6.3% of them appearing once. The chain recombines TRBV7-2 with TRBJ2-1; 7 bases are a match to TRBD1. The receptor was isolated from a human donor who donated a stem cell graft to a child with Wiskott-Aldrich syndrome. Sequenced material: PBMCs from the stem cell graft donor, taken from the stem cell graft. As DNA, the CDR3 is TGTGCCAGCAACACGGGACAGCCCTACAATGAGCAGTTCTTC. Amino acids: CASNTGQPYNEQFF.